This T cell receptor beta chain was found in a study of T cell clonality in common variable immunodeficiency. Broader study findings: T cell subpopulation sequencing would be needed to explain CVID clonality. Reportedly, TCR beta sequences from common variable immunodeficiency showed fewer deletions and N-nucleotide insertions.

This CDR3 comprises 15 residues. Germline V gene sequence: CDR1 SGHDN, CDR2 FVKESK. With 1 base clipped from V and 2 bases from J, the junction kept 5 bases outside the gene matches. CVID and control samples used equivalent genomic DNA input. Libraries were prepared by immunoSEQ multiplex PCR; TCRdb keeps only in-frame clonotypes and omits some of them. This sample carries more than 20,000 clones, none of them present only once. This clone appeared many times. The antigen is undetermined. The DNA ends 3 residues before the CDR3 does, and the rest of the CDR3 is filled in from the germline J gene. The receptor comes from a human donor with common variable immunodeficiency. The chain links TRBV14 to TRBJ2-7, with TRBD1 matching over 7 bases. Sequencing input: peripheral blood mononuclear cells. The CDR3 protein is CASSQGRTGTYEQYF. Incomplete CDR3 DNA: TGTGCCAGCAGCCAAGGAAGGACAGGTACCTACGAG.